These 10 T cell receptor beta chains were sequenced from one sample in a study of OX40 agonist ivuxolimab in advanced cancers. Libraries were prepared by immunoSEQ multiplex PCR; TCRdb keeps only in-frame clonotypes and omits some of them. The sample includes 35,000 to 55,000 clones, around 88% of them seen just once. The sample was CD4+ or CD8+ T cells sorted from blood, taken in a trial of the OX40 agonist ivuxolimab. The receptors stem from an adult with an advanced solid tumor such as melanoma, head and neck, liver or kidney cancer.

This sequence joins TRBV18 and TRBJ2-7; the D gene is possibly TRBD2 (5 bases). Germline CDR1 is KGHSH and CDR2 is LQKENI. Trimming took 3 bases from V and 6 from J, leaving 9 bases between them. The CDR3 covers 12 residues. This chain's CDR3 is CASSPGGGEQYF. CDR3 coding DNA: TGTGCCAGCTCACCTGGAGGAGGCGAGCAGTACTTC.

The rearrangement joins TRBV25-1 to TRBJ2-5, with 9 bases identical to TRBD2. The junction had 10 bases not matched to a gene; V was cut back by 1 base and J by 1 base. The CDR3 has 18 amino acids. Per germline, CDR1 MGHDK and CDR2 SYGVNS. CDR3 in amino acids: CASSEFPSGIPTQETQYF. The CDR3 region has the DNA TGTGCCAGCAGTGAATTCCCTAGCGGGATACCGACCCAAGAGACCCAGTACTTC.

This chain links TRBV28 with TRBJ1-2; 7 bases map to TRBD1. V lost 4 bases to trimming and J lost 2 bases; unmatched junction nucleotides: 13. Germline V gives CDR1 MDHEN, CDR2 SYDVKM. The CDR3 totals 17 residues. CDR3 DNA sequence: TGTGCCAGCAGTTCACCCCCGACAGGGTTGACAAACTATGGCTACACCTTC. Translating it yields CASSSPPTGLTNYGYTF.

In this sample, this clone turned up many times. The CDR3 DNA sequence: TGTGCCAGCACGGGGACTACTGAGGAGACCCAGTACTTC. Its translation: CASTGTTEETQYF. The genes are TRBV2 and TRBJ2-5; 7 nucleotides align to TRBD2. The CDR3 sequence is 13 residues long. The germline gives CDR1 SNHLY, CDR2 FYNNEI. V lost 7 bases to trimming and J lost 5 bases; unmatched junction nucleotides: 7.

This clone was recorded only once. The CDR3 coding sequence is TGTGCCTGGAGTCTGACAGGGAGAAGTGGCTACACCTTC. Protein product: CAWSLTGRSGYTF. The chain links TRBV30 to TRBJ1-2, with TRBD1 matching 7 bases. J lost 7 bases, V lost 2 bases, and 7 bases had no gene match. Per the germline V gene, CDR1 is GTSNPN and CDR2 is SVGIG (reference sequence). This CDR3 spans 13 amino acids.

The chain uses TRBV2 and TRBJ2-2; 7 nucleotides line up with TRBD2. J lost 5 bases, V lost 5 bases, and 5 bases had no gene match. The CDR3 is made up of 14 amino acids. Per the germline V gene, CDR1 is SNHLY and CDR2 is FYNNEI. Written as DNA, the CDR3 is TGTGCCAGCAGTTTTAGGGACTATACCGGGGAGCTGTTTTTT. Protein: CASSFRDYTGELFF.

The chain is built from TRBV6-5 and TRBJ2-1; the D gene is possibly TRBD2 (5 bases). Germline CDR1 MNHEY, CDR2 SVGAGI. V lost 8 bases, J lost 4 bases, and 12 bases lay in between. The CDR3 covers 13 residues. CDR3: CASRAESYNEQFF. Here the CDR3 DNA reads TGTGCCAGCCGAGCGGAAAGTTACAATGAGCAGTTCTTC.

This clone came up a few times. V and J are TRBV9 and TRBJ1-5; D not certain. The CDR3 is 13 residues long. The V end was cut by 4 bases, the J end by 6 bases, with 11 bases between. Germline V gene sequence: CDR1 SGDLS, CDR2 YYNGEE. The CDR3 sequence: CASSHNSGQPQHF. In DNA form, the CDR3 reads TGTGCCAGCAGCCACAATTCGGGTCAGCCCCAGCATTTT.

The rearrangement links TRBV10-3 to TRBJ2-2; a weak D match, TRBD2 (5 bases). This CDR3 is 14 amino acids long. The V and J ends lost 3 bases and 4 bases respectively, with 9 bases between them. The germline gives CDR1 ENHRY, CDR2 SYGVKD. Here the CDR3 DNA reads TGTGCCATCAGTGAAATCGGAGGCACCGGGGAGCTGTTTTTT. Translating gives CAISEIGGTGELFF.

The chain has TRBV5-1 and TRBJ2-7; D perhaps matches TRBD1 (6 bases). The CDR3 runs 15 residues. V lost 1 base and J 1 base, leaving 12 bases between the germline ends. Germline V gene data show CDR1 as SGHRS and CDR2 as YFSETQ. For the CDR3, the DNA is TGCGCCAGCAGCTTGACAGGGCCCCCTTCCTACGAGCAGTACTTC. Its protein is CASSLTGPPSYEQYF. Complete variable domain (other parts from reference TRBV5-1 and TRBJ2-7): KAGVTQTPRYLIKTRGQQVTLSCSPISGHRSVSWYQQTPGQGLQFLFEYFSETQRNKGNFPGRFSGRQFSNSRSEMNVSTLELGDSALYLCASSLTGPPSYEQYFGPGTRLTVT.